This T cell receptor (beta chain) was captured in a study of human versus mouse CDR3 diversity and MHC coevolution. Study-level points and caveats: Human T cells underwent selection on a handful of different MHC II alleles. By iCHAO1, human TCR beta clonotypes numbered approximately 1.5 million, the most. On average, humans showed more CDR3 deletions and insertions than mice.

V dropped 7 bases and J dropped 8 bases, with 15 bases sitting between them. The CDR3 is 13 amino acids. The germline gives CDR1 SGDLS, CDR2 YYNGEE. On this clone: The antigen is undetermined.

The protocol was immunoSEQ multiplex PCR, while the TCRdb copy is restricted to in-frame clones and leaves out a portion. The data contain more than 55,000 clones, approximately 94% of them singletons. V gene TRBV9 combines with J gene TRBJ2-2, with a weak D call TRBD2 (5 bases). Sequencing input: naive CD4+ T cells from blood. Subset given: CD45RO-negative CD62L-positive naive CD4 T cells. The sequence came from a person between 55 and 69 years old in good health. The CDR3 nucleotides read TGTGCCAGCCGTAGGGAGTTGTCGGGGGAGCTGTTTTTT. This codes for CASRRELSGELFF.